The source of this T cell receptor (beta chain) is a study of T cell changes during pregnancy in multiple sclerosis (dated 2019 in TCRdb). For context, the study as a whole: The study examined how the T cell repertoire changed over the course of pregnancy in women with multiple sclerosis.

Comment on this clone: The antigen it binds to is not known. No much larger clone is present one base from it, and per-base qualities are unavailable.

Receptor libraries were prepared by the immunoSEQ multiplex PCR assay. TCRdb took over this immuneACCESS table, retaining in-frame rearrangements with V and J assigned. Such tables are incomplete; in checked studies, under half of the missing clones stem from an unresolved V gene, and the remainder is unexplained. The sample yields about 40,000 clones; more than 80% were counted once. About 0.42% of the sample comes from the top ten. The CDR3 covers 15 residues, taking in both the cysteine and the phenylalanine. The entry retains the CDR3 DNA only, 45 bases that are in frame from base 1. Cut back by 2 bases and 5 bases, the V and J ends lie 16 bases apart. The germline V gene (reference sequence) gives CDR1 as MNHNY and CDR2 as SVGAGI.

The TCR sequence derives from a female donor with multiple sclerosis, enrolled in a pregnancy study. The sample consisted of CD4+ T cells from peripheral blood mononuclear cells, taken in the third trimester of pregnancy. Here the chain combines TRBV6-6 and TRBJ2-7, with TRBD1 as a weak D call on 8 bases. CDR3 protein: CASSYPNRGGNEQYF. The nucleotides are TGTGCCAGCAGTTACCCTAACAGGGGGGGGAACGAGCAGTACTTC.